Sequencing of this T cell receptor beta chain was carried out in a study of blood T cell repertoires in COVID-19. Study summary: Some COVID-19 samples were acute and others convalescent; all came from the United States, Italy and Spain.

In the source study's methods: How many nucleated cells were present was estimated from reference gene primer amplification. TCRdb keeps only in-frame clones here, not all; method: immunoSEQ multiplex PCR. The V and J calls and clone size come from that table; D and trimming were worked out from the DNA. The sample consists of fewer than 200,000 clones, roughly 93% of them appearing once. There are 13 residues in the CDR3. Trimming cost V 5 bases and J 11 bases, with 19 bases left between them. The germline gives CDR1 SGHRS, CDR2 YFSETQ. Patients in Seattle were enrolled during active infection, then followed longitudinally.

The chain joins TRBV5-1 to TRBJ1-2; D unresolved. This clonotype originated in a man aged 18 to 35 with COVID-19, enrolled during active disease. The sample comprised peripheral blood. The CDR3 DNA reads TGCGCCAGCAGTACTGGGGAGGAGGCAGAATACACCTTC. Its protein product is CASSTGEEAEYTF. The entire variable domain, with the rest obtained from reference TRBV5-1 and TRBJ1-2, is as follows: KAGVTQTPRYLIKTRGQQVTLSCSPISGHRSVSWYQQTPGQGLQFLFEYFSETQRNKGNFPGRFSGRQFSNSRSEMNVSTLELGDSALYLCASSTGEEAEYTFGSGTRLTVV.